This T cell receptor beta chain was observed in a study of identical twins. Trimming removed 8 bases at V and 5 bases at J, with 6 bases between. There are 10 residues in the CDR3. Germline CDR1 and CDR2: SEHNR and FQNEAQ (reference sequence). This clonotype was found a few times. Each CDR3 protein is one row after TCRdb ran MiXCR on the 5' RACE reads. Among 600,000 to 700,000 distinct CDR3 sequences, 21% were seen once, and the ten largest hold 4% to 5.5%. These data also featured in a second study, about T cells expressing NK-cell markers. That work adds: Where several donors were concerned, these clonotypes also led the CD3+CD56-NKG2C+ fraction.

The TCR was taken from a woman aged 18-29 years in good health. The source material was PBMCs. The chain combines TRBV7-9 with TRBJ2-5; D remains ambiguous. CDR3 region: CASLAETQYF. CDR3 coding DNA: TGTGCCAGCCTCGCGGAGACCCAGTACTTC.